What follows are 18 T cell receptor beta chains derived from one specimen sequenced in a study of identical twins. TCRdb redid the calling of the 5' RACE reads with MiXCR, one entry per CDR3 protein. The sample carries some 1,600,000 distinct CDR3 sequences, about 32% recorded once. Sequenced material: cord blood. Every receptor here comes from a newborn girl in good health.

This chain uses TRBV29-1 with TRBJ1-1, with TRBD1 matching 10 bases. This CDR3 comprises 15 residues. V was clipped by 4 bases and J by 1 base; unmatched bases: 6. Germline V gene data show CDR1 as SQVTM and CDR2 as ANQGSEA. This chain's CDR3 is CSVAPTGGGNTEAFF. CDR3 sequence (DNA): TGCAGCGTTGCCCCGACAGGGGGCGGGAACACTGAAGCTTTCTTT.

This clonotype showed up just a few times. The chain is built from TRBV20-1 and TRBJ2-3; possibly TRBD2 for D (6 bases). The CDR3 spans 15 residues. V gave up 3 bases and J gave up 2 bases, with 15 bases separating them. CDR1 DFQATT and CDR2 SNEGSKA come from the germline V gene (reference sequence). This chain's CDR3 is CSARGGRGPTDTQYF. The CDR3 coding sequence is TGCAGTGCTAGGGGTGGGCGGGGACCCACAGATACGCAGTATTTT.

The chain uses TRBV25-1 and TRBJ2-5; D is perhaps TRBD1 (6 bases). Germline V gene data show CDR1 as MGHDK and CDR2 as SYGVNS. Trimming took 5 bases from V and 4 from J, leaving 14 bases between them. The CDR3 is 14 residues long. CDR3 loop: CASSHTGSGETQYF. For the CDR3, the DNA is TGTGCCAGCAGTCACACAGGGAGCGGAGAGACCCAGTACTTC.

This clonotype was observed a handful of times. The V gene is TRBV24-1, the J gene TRBJ1-1; D is undetermined. V was pared by 3 bases and J by 4 bases, with 11 bases between. CDR1 and CDR2 from the germline V gene are KGHDR and SFDVKD. The CDR3 is 14 amino acids. CDR3 DNA sequence: TGTGCCACCAGTGATCACGGGAGGGCCACTGAAGCTTTCTTT. This translates into CATSDHGRATEAFF.

The CDR3 DNA reads TGTGCCAGCTCACCACCGGCGACAGTGACCCCTGAAGCTTTCTTT. It yields the protein CASSPPATVTPEAFF. V and J are TRBV18 and TRBJ1-1; the D gene is possibly TRBD1 (5 bases). Germline V gene lookup returns CDR1 KGHSH and CDR2 LQKENI. V lost 0 bases and J 6 bases, leaving 14 bases between the germline ends. The CDR3 is made up of 15 amino acids.

This clonotype has a handful of counts. V gene TRBV7-9 combines with J gene TRBJ2-1; 7 bases line up with TRBD2. This CDR3 is built from 17 residues. The ends lost 8 bases at V and 7 bases at J; junction bases unmatched: 20. Germline V gene lookup returns CDR1 SEHNR and CDR2 FQNEAQ (reference sequence). CDR3 residues: CASCPNPRVAGPNEQFF. Here the CDR3 DNA reads TGTGCCAGCTGCCCCAATCCAAGGGTAGCGGGTCCTAATGAGCAGTTCTTC.

In this sample, this clonotype turned up a few times. V usage is TRBV20-1 and J usage is TRBJ1-6, with no clear D. The germline CDR1 and CDR2 sequences are DFQATT and SNEGSKA (reference sequence). The germline V and J ends were trimmed by 6 bases and 13 bases, with 22 bases remaining between them. The CDR3 spans 14 residues. CDR3 sequence (DNA): TGCAGTGCCCCTCTGAGGGTTCCTGACAAGCCCCTCCACTTT. Protein: CSAPLRVPDKPLHF.

This chain uses TRBV11-2 with TRBJ2-2; 7 nucleotides align to TRBD1. Germline V lookup: CDR1 SGHAT, CDR2 FQNNGV. The V segment lost 4 bases and the J segment 4 bases; nucleotides outside the gene matches: 3. The CDR3 spans 14 residues. The CDR3 reads CASSSRTGTGELFF. CDR3 nucleotides: TGTGCCAGCAGCTCCCGGACAGGCACCGGGGAGCTGTTTTTT. The full variable domain, completed using reference TRBV11-2 and TRBJ2-2, is EAGVAQSPRYKIIEKRQSVAFWCNPISGHATLYWYQQILGQGPKLLIQFQNNGVVDDSQLPKDRFSAERLKGVDSTLKIQPAKLEDSAVYLCASSSRTGTGELFFGEGSRLTVL.

V and J are TRBV20-1 and TRBJ2-1, with D unresolved. V was pared by 0 bases and J by 5 bases, with 8 bases between. Germline V gives CDR1 DFQATT, CDR2 SNEGSKA (reference sequence). The CDR3 consists of 13 residues. The chain's CDR3 is CSARDRHHNEQFF. CDR3 DNA sequence: TGCAGTGCTAGAGATCGGCATCACAATGAGCAGTTCTTC.

This clonotype was detected only a few times. This chain joins TRBV29-1 and TRBJ2-3, with TRBD2 matching over 15 bases. This CDR3 spans 22 amino acids. V dropped 0 bases and J dropped 2; count of bases not matched to a gene: 18. The V gene's germline CDR1 is SQVTM and CDR2 ANQGSEA. For the CDR3, the DNA is TGCAGCGTTGAAGATTCCCCAGCCCCCACTTGGACTAGCGGGGGGGTCACAGATACGCAGTATTTT. It encodes CSVEDSPAPTWTSGGVTDTQYF.

This clonotype showed up just a few times. The V gene is TRBV25-1, the J gene TRBJ2-3, with D perhaps TRBD1 or TRBD2 (6 bases each). CDR1 is MGHDK, CDR2 SYGVNS, per germline. The V gene lost 2 bases and the J gene lost 2 bases, with 17 bases spanning the gap. This CDR3 has 17 residues. CDR3 bases: TGTGCCAGCAGTGAACGAGGATGGGGGGCGGACACAGATACGCAGTATTTT. It yields the protein CASSERGWGADTDTQYF.

This clonotype has more than one count but fewer than ten. The V gene is TRBV27, the J gene TRBJ1-1; TRBD1 agrees at 8 bases. V lost 0 bases and J lost 0; bases outside the gene matches: 0. This CDR3 is 15 amino acids long. Germline lookup yields CDR1 MNHEY and CDR2 SMNVEV (reference sequence). DNA for the CDR3: TGTGCCAGCAGTTTATCGACAGGGGTGAACACTGAAGCTTTCTTT. Its protein is CASSLSTGVNTEAFF.

This clonotype came up a few times. J is TRBJ1-5 and V is TRBV20-1, with TRBD1 matching 7 bases. The CDR3 spans 16 residues. Germline trimming cut 7 bases from V and 0 bases from J; bases unmatched to any gene: 12. Germline CDR1 is DFQATT and CDR2 is SNEGSKA (reference sequence). As DNA, the CDR3 is TGCAGTGTTGCGGACAGACAGGGTAATAGCAATCAGCCCCAGCATTTT. It yields the protein CSVADRQGNSNQPQHF.

The J gene is TRBJ2-7, the V gene TRBV2; the match to TRBD1 covers 9 bases. Per the germline V gene, CDR1 is SNHLY and CDR2 is FYNNEI. Unmatched junction bases numbered 8, after V lost 6 bases and J lost 2 bases. This CDR3 region has 15 residues. The CDR3 here is CASRENRGLTYEQYF. CDR3 coding DNA: TGTGCCAGCAGGGAGAACAGGGGGCTGACCTACGAGCAGTACTTC.

This clonotype was counted ten times or more. The gene calls are TRBV5-1 and TRBJ1-4; D is unresolved. Germline values: CDR1 SGHRS, CDR2 YFSETQ. V lost 5 bases to trimming and J lost 0 bases, with 5 bases between them. The CDR3 length is 13 residues. The CDR3 is CASRAATNEKLFF. Here the CDR3 DNA reads TGCGCCAGCAGGGCAGCAACTAATGAAAAACTGTTTTTT.

This chain uses TRBV20-1 with TRBJ2-7; the match to TRBD2 covers 7 bases. Per the germline V gene, CDR1 is DFQATT and CDR2 is SNEGSKA (reference sequence). The CDR3 is 12 residues long. The CDR3 loop reads CRPGGTLYEQYF. Written as DNA, the CDR3 is TGCAGACCCGGGGGGACCCTCTACGAGCAGTACTTC.

Note on this clonotype: One end of the junction fails to match germline, which may point to a read error. The J gene is TRBJ2-4, the V gene TRBV10-3; weak D call: TRBD1 (6 bases). The germline gives CDR1 ENHRY, CDR2 SYGVKD. CDR3 size: 13 residues. The CDR3 protein is CAISGTGKNIRYF. The CDR3 nucleotides read TGTGCCATCAGTGGTACAGGGAAAAACATTCGGTACTTC.

The V and J genes are TRBV20-1 and TRBJ1-6, with unresolved D. CDR1 DFQATT and CDR2 SNEGSKA come from the germline V gene (reference sequence). This CDR3 has 13 residues. Deletions cut 5 bases from V and 7 bases from J, with 12 bases between. CDR3 DNA: TGCAGTGCTGGGAGTACGCCGAATTCACCCCTCCACTTT. Translating gives CSAGSTPNSPLHF.